This T cell receptor (beta chain) was identified in a study of T cells in localized non-small cell lung cancer. This clone was counted only a few times. What it recognizes is unknown. Regarding the study as a whole: Detection in adjacent lung was observed for a median 57 of the top 100 tumor clones. An association was observed between higher blood T cell density and longer overall survival.

Adjacent lung lacking atypia came from at least 2 cm beyond the tumor margin. Method: immunoSEQ multiplex PCR; TCRdb's copy keeps in-frame clones and lacks some. The sample carries 1,500 to 2,000 clones, 23% recorded once. The sample was normal lung tissue next to the tumor, taken before any cancer treatment. The sequence was collected from a male donor aged 60 or older with stage II lung adenocarcinoma.

Here the CDR3 reads CASSVAGTSDEQYF. The CDR3 nucleotides are TGTGCCAGCAGCGTAGCTGGGACTAGCGACGAGCAGTACTTC. The genes are TRBV9 and TRBJ2-7; TRBD2 agrees at 10 bases. The CDR3 runs to 14 residues. The V gene end was trimmed by 0 bases and the J gene end by 5 bases; junction bases not matched to a gene: 2. Per germline, CDR1 SGDLS and CDR2 YYNGEE.